What follows is one TCR beta chain and its context. The target antigen is unknown. This entry comes from a study of shared clonotypes between healthy human individuals. The overall study: Samples came from a couple of female and a few male donors aged 18 to 49.

The CDR3 is 17 residues long. The junction had 9 bases not matched to a gene; V was cut back by 0 bases and J by 0 bases. Germline CDR1 reads SGHRS; CDR2 reads YFSETQ. Regarding the study as a whole: Generation probabilities of non-shared clonotypes were lower (relative to those shared by all four donors). Among donors, clonotype sharing was expected to be affected by sequencing depth.

Running of the assay took place at deep level. Repertoires were generated with immunoSEQ multiplex PCR, while TCRdb's copy carries only in-frame clones and drops some. The sample consists of over a million clones, 95% to 97% of them appearing once. The chain recombines TRBV5-1 with TRBJ2-7; 7 bases fit TRBD1. The sequenced sample consisted of naive CD4+ T cells sorted from blood. Subset meaning: CD45RA+ positively selected. The sequence was obtained from a man aged 25 to 40 in good health. CDR3 nucleotide sequence: TGCGCCAGCAGCTTGGGGGACAGAACTTTTGGCTCCTACGAGCAGTACTTC. It encodes CASSLGDRTFGSYEQYF.